The clone carrying this TCR beta chain has more than one count but fewer than ten. Its antigen is not known. The data derive from a study of shared clonotypes between healthy human individuals. Study details: Per donor, CD8 memory used one plate, CD8 naive used two, CD4 memory used three and CD4 naive used three.

Whole-study findings and limits: Shared clonotypes: 4.5% to 5% naive CD4, around 3.7% naive CD8, 2.3% memory CD4, more than 0.3% memory CD8.

Investigators divided CD4+ cells into CD45RA+ naive and CD45RA-negative memory subsets. V lost 5 bases and J 3 bases, leaving 14 bases between the germline ends. The length of the CDR3 is 15 residues. From germline, CDR1 is LNHDA and CDR2 SQIVND (reference sequence). The data were produced by immunoSEQ multiplex PCR, yet TCRdb's version contains in-frame clones alone and is incomplete. Found here are around 700,000 clones, around 78% of them singletons; the top ten hold around 2%. This chain connects TRBV19 to TRBJ2-1; the D is unclear. The sequencing input was memory CD4+ T cells sorted from blood. Noted subset: CD45RA-negative fraction. The origin of this receptor is a woman aged 25 to 39 in good health. For the CDR3, the DNA is TGTGCCAGTAGTTCTCCGCTGGACGGCTACAATGAGCAGTTCTTC. This codes for CASSSPLDGYNEQFF.